These 25 T cell receptor beta chains share one sample of origin, sequenced in a study of T cells in Graves' hyperthyroidism and ophthalmopathy. Amplified regions were TCR beta CDR3 sequences from RNA transcripts. Researchers ran a first-round RT-PCR on the TCR CDR3 using the HTBI primer set. MiXCR was run by TCRdb on the multiplex PCR reads, yielding one entry per CDR3 protein. The repertoire holds around 690,000 distinct CDR3 sequences, with roughly 17% as singletons. Material for sequencing was blood. The receptors were gathered from a man aged 45-60 years with Graves' hyperthyroidism.

This clonotype occurred many times. CDR3 protein: CASIKPARGGPNIQYF. The DNA for the CDR3 is TGTGCCAGCATTAAGCCCGCTCGGGGGGGGCCGAACATTCAGTACTTC. The rearrangement joins TRBV28 to TRBJ2-4; 8 nucleotides match TRBD2. The CDR3 length is 16 residues. V gave up 7 bases and J gave up 7 bases; unmatched junction bases: 15. Germline CDR1 MDHEN, CDR2 SYDVKM.

This clonotype has only a few counts. The rearrangement joins TRBV19 to TRBJ2-1; 10 nucleotides agree with TRBD2. Germline-derived CDR1 and CDR2 are LNHDA and SQIVND (reference sequence). The CDR3 is 19 residues long. The V and J ends lost 7 bases and 8 bases, in that order; junction bases with no gene match: 23. As DNA, the CDR3 is TGTGCCAGTAAACGAACGAGGGGGACAGCGGGAGGGCCAAACGATGAGCAGTTCTTC. Protein sequence: CASKRTRGTAGGPNDEQFF. The whole variable domain, remainder taken from reference TRBV19 and TRBJ2-1, is DGGITQSPKYLFRKEGQNVTLSCEQNLNHDAMYWYRQDPGQGLRLIYYSQIVNDFQKGDIAEGYSVSREKKESFPLTVTSAQKNPTAFYLCASKRTRGTAGGPNDEQFFGPGTRLTVL.

This clonotype occurred many times. The V gene is TRBV20-1, the J gene TRBJ2-3; 8 bases fit TRBD1. Losses at the gene ends were 3 bases for V and 0 bases for J; bases not matched to a gene: 5. The germline CDR1 and CDR2 sequences are DFQATT and SNEGSKA (reference sequence). The CDR3 loop spans 15 amino acids. The CDR3 DNA is TGCAGTGCTAGCCCGACAGGGGATAGCACAGATACGCAGTATTTT. This encodes CSASPTGDSTDTQYF.

This clonotype was seen ten or more times. The chain carries TRBV2 and TRBJ2-7; possibly TRBD2 for D (5 bases). The V and J ends lost 3 bases and 5 bases respectively, with 20 bases between them. Per the germline V gene, CDR1 is SNHLY and CDR2 is FYNNEI. This CDR3 spans 16 amino acids. The CDR3 spells CASSEEGEGFQNEQYF. The CDR3 nucleotides read TGTGCCAGCAGTGAGGAAGGCGAGGGCTTTCAGAACGAGCAGTACTTC.

The chain has TRBV28 and TRBJ2-3; D tentatively fits TRBD1 or TRBD2 (6 bases each). The CDR3 is made up of 18 amino acids. Trimming removed 5 bases from V and 4 bases from J, with 25 bases in between. CDR1 and CDR2 (germline): MDHEN, SYDVKM. The CDR3 DNA follows: TGTGCCAGCAGTCCCGGGGGCAGCTTTATCCCTCAGGCAGATACGCAGTATTTT. Its protein is CASSPGGSFIPQADTQYF.

CDR3 in amino acids: CASSLSWAGGYTF. DNA for the CDR3: TGTGCCAGCAGCCTGTCTTGGGCAGGAGGCTACACCTTC. The chain combines TRBV14 with TRBJ1-2, with D uncertain. V gave up 4 bases and J gave up 8 bases, with 14 bases separating them. The germline V gene has CDR1 SGHDN and CDR2 FVKESK. This CDR3 has 13 amino acids.

The sample holds a few counts of this clonotype. The chain recombines TRBV9 with TRBJ2-5; weak D call: TRBD1 (6 bases). Germline CDR1 and CDR2: SGDLS and YYNGEE. Deletions cut 0 bases from V and 5 bases from J, with 14 bases between. The CDR3 covers 15 residues. In nucleotides, the CDR3 is TGTGCCAGCAGCGTAGCAGGGGCGCGCGGGGAGACCCAGTACTTC. As protein: CASSVAGARGETQYF.

This clonotype was found a few times. This chain joins TRBV2 and TRBJ2-2; 8 positions agree with TRBD1. Per the germline V gene, CDR1 is SNHLY and CDR2 is FYNNEI. The CDR3 is made up of 15 amino acids. With 5 bases clipped from V and 2 bases from J, the junction kept 4 bases outside the gene matches. The CDR3 region has the DNA TGTGCCAGCAGTAAGACAGGGGTAAACACCGGGGAGCTGTTTTTT. Its protein product is CASSKTGVNTGELFF. The complete variable domain, with remaining parts taken from reference TRBV2 and TRBJ2-2, reads EPEVTQTPSHQVTQMGQEVILRCVPISNHLYFYWYRQILGQKVEFLVSFYNNEISEKSEIFDDQFSVERPDGSNFTLKIRSTKLEDSAMYFCASSKTGVNTGELFFGEGSRLTVL.

The chain combines TRBV28 with TRBJ1-4; TRBD1 matches 7 bases. The CDR3 contains 16 residues. J was trimmed by 8 bases and V by 6 bases; bases with no gene match: 15. Germline V gene lookup returns CDR1 MDHEN and CDR2 SYDVKM. CDR3 sequence (DNA): TGTGCCAGCAGCCCCAGGTACCGACAGGGCGGGGAAAAACTGTTTTTT. Translation gives CASSPRYRQGGEKLFF.

This clonotype was seen repeatedly, ten times or more. The chain uses TRBV28 and TRBJ1-2; D is possibly TRBD1 (5 bases). CDR1 is MDHEN and CDR2 is SYDVKM in the germline V gene. The CDR3 has 15 amino acids. The V and J ends lost 7 bases and 6 bases respectively, with 21 bases between them. For the CDR3, the DNA is TGTGCCAGCATCCTCTCGACGGGACGTAGGAATGGCTACACCTTC. The encoded protein is CASILSTGRRNGYTF.

On this clonotype itself: This clone may be a read error of a much larger clone one base away. The V gene is TRBV18, the J gene TRBJ2-2, with a possible D match to TRBD1 (5 bases). Germline lookup yields CDR1 KGHSH and CDR2 LQKENI. V was trimmed by 3 bases and J by 0 bases, leaving 11 bases between them. The CDR3 length is 16 residues. The CDR3 loop reads CASSPTVSANTGELFF. The CDR3 DNA is TGTGCCAGCTCACCGACAGTCTCCGCGAACACCGGGGAGCTGTTTTTT.

This clonotype has a handful of counts. The V and J genes are TRBV20-1 and TRBJ1-2; 9 nucleotides agree with TRBD1. CDR1 DFQATT and CDR2 SNEGSKA come from the germline V gene (reference sequence). The length of the CDR3 is 15 residues. The ends lost 5 bases at V and 5 bases at J; junction bases unmatched: 12. CDR3: CSAPYATGGNYGYTF. The CDR3, as DNA: TGCAGTGCTCCATATGCGACAGGGGGAAATTATGGCTACACCTTC.

There are a few counts of this clonotype. A much larger clone lies a single base off, so this may be a read error. The chain has TRBV7-2 and TRBJ1-2; D gene ambiguous. V lost 4 bases, J lost 0 bases, and 12 bases lay in between. Germline CDR1 and CDR2: SGHTA and FQGNSA. The CDR3 length is 15 residues. The CDR3 reads CASSYLGLANYGYTF. Here the CDR3 DNA reads TGTGCCAGCAGCTACCTGGGCCTTGCTAACTATGGCTACACCTTC.

This clonotype was seen repeatedly, ten times or more. The gene calls are TRBV10-2 and TRBJ1-2; no reliable D call. The CDR3 runs 14 residues. The V end lost 3 bases, the J end lost 4 bases, and 12 bases lay between the germline ends. The germline V gene encodes CDR1 WSHSY and CDR2 SAAADI. CDR3 DNA sequence: TGCGCCAGCAGTGAATCATCCGGTTCCTATGGCTACACCTTC. This gives the protein CASSESSGSYGYTF.

The sample holds one count of this clonotype. This chain uses TRBV12-3 or TRBV12-4 with TRBJ1-1; possibly TRBD1 for D (6 bases). The CDR3 sequence is 16 residues long. Trimming removed 6 bases at V and 0 bases at J, with 17 bases between. The CDR3 bases are TGTGCCAGCAGCCGTATGGGTGGGGGCTTGAACACTGAAGCTTTCTTT. As protein: CASSRMGGGLNTEAFF.

In its sample, this clonotype was seen a few times. The chain recombines TRBV11-2 with TRBJ1-6, with unresolved D. V lost 0 bases and J 0 bases, leaving 9 bases between the germline ends. The V gene's germline CDR1 is SGHAT and CDR2 FQNNGV. The CDR3 is made up of 17 amino acids. The CDR3 DNA sequence: TGTGCCAGCAGCTTAGATCGCCCCAGCTCCTATAATTCACCCCTCCACTTT. Its translation is CASSLDRPSSYNSPLHF.

DNA of the CDR3: TGCGCCAGCAGCCAGACTAGCGATAACACAGATACGCAGTATTTT. It is translated as CASSQTSDNTDTQYF. The J gene is TRBJ2-3, the V gene TRBV4-1, with 8 bases identical to TRBD2. After removal of 3 bases from V and 2 bases from J, the junction contained 4 bases not matched to a gene. The length of the CDR3 is 15 residues. Germline CDR1 MGHRA, CDR2 YSYEKL.

The chain has TRBV30 and TRBJ1-2, with 7 bases lining up with TRBD1. Germline assignment: CDR1 GTSNPN and CDR2 SVGIG (reference sequence). With 4 bases clipped from V and 2 bases from J, the junction kept 4 bases outside the gene matches. The length of the CDR3 is 13 residues. The CDR3 sequence is CAWNKGGNYGYTF. In DNA form, the CDR3 reads TGTGCCTGGAATAAAGGGGGCAACTATGGCTACACCTTC.

This clonotype was seen a handful of times. A much bigger clone sits one base away, suggesting this may be a read error. The chain carries TRBV11-2 and TRBJ2-3; no definite D call. Germline V gene sequence: CDR1 SGHAT, CDR2 FQNNGV. V lost 3 bases and J 5 bases, leaving 15 bases between the germline ends. The CDR3 is 15 amino acids. CDR3 DNA sequence: TGTGCCAGCAGCTTTCTCAGACCAGCGAGAGATACGCAGTATTTT. Translation: CASSFLRPARDTQYF.

V is TRBV4-3 and J is TRBJ2-5; D gene unclear. The CDR3 has 15 residues. V was pared by 0 bases and J by 6 bases, with 14 bases between. The germline gives CDR1 LGHNA, CDR2 YSLEER. Here the CDR3 reads CASSQDVEPGKTQYF. DNA of the CDR3: TGCGCCAGCAGCCAAGATGTCGAGCCCGGTAAGACCCAGTACTTC.

The sample holds many counts of this clonotype. The CDR3 DNA sequence: TGTGCCAGCACCGCCGGGAACTCCTATAATTCACCCCTCCACTTT. Protein: CASTAGNSYNSPLHF. The V and J genes are TRBV12-3 or TRBV12-4 and TRBJ1-6; the D is unclear. Trimming took off 7 bases at V and 0 bases at J, with 10 bases between the two ends. The CDR3 runs to 15 residues.

V and J are TRBV20-1 and TRBJ2-3; 10 positions agree with TRBD2. The length of the CDR3 is 14 residues. Germline V gives CDR1 DFQATT, CDR2 SNEGSKA (reference sequence). Trimming cost V 4 bases and J 6 bases; bases outside gene matches: 7. The chain's CDR3 is CSANFASGSDTQYF. The CDR3 DNA is TGCAGTGCTAACTTCGCTAGCGGGAGCGATACGCAGTATTTT.

This clonotype appeared many times. V is TRBV20-1 and J is TRBJ1-2; 7 bases agree with TRBD1. Germline CDR1 DFQATT, CDR2 SNEGSKA (reference sequence). The CDR3 contains 15 residues. Trimming removed 4 bases from V and 7 bases from J; junction bases left unmatched: 15. The CDR3 DNA follows: TGCAGTGCTAACACGCTACAGGGGAACCCTCCTGGCTACACCTTC. Protein product: CSANTLQGNPPGYTF.

This clonotype was recorded a few times. The V gene is TRBV29-1, the J gene TRBJ2-1; 11 bases are a match to TRBD2. Germline V gives CDR1 SQVTM, CDR2 ANQGSEA. This CDR3 has 16 residues. Trimming at V came to 6 bases and at J to 0 bases, leaving 7 bases not matched to a gene. CDR3 region: CSVSGTSGDSYNEQFF. Written as DNA, the CDR3 is TGCAGCGTCTCCGGGACTAGCGGAGACTCCTACAATGAGCAGTTCTTC.

The CDR3 spells CASKPGRGRPNEKLFF. The CDR3 bases are TGTGCCAGTAAACCGGGCAGGGGCCGCCCTAATGAAAAACTGTTTTTT. V is TRBV19 and J is TRBJ1-4; perhaps TRBD1 as D (6 bases). Trimming took 7 bases from V and 3 from J, leaving 18 bases between them. From germline, CDR1 is LNHDA and CDR2 SQIVND (reference sequence). The CDR3 totals 16 residues.